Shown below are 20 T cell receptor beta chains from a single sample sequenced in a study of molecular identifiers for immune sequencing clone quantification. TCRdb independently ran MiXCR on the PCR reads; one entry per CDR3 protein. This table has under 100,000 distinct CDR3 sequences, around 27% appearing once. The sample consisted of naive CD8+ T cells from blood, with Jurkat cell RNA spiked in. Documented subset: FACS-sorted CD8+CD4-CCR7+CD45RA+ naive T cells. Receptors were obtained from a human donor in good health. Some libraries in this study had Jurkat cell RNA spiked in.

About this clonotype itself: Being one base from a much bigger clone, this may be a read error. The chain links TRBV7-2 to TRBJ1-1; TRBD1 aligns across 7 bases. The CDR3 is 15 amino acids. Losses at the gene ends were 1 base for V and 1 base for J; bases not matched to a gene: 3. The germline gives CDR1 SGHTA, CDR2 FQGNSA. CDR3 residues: CASSLDRGGNTEAFF. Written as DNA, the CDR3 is TGTGCCAGCAGCTTAGACAGGGGCGGGAACACTGAAGCTTTCTTT.

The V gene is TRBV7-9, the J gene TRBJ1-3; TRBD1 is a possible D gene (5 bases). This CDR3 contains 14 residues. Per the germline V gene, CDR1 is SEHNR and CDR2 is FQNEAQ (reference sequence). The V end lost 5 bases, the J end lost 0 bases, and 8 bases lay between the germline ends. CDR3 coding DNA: TGTGCCAGCAGCGGGACGGTCTCTGGAAACACCATATATTTT. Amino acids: CASSGTVSGNTIYF.

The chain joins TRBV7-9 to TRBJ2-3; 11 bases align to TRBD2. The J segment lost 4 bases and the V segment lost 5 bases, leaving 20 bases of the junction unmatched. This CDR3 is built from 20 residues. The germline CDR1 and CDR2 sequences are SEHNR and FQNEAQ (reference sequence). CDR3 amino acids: CASSPTTASGGSAEADTQYF. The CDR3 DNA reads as TGTGCCAGCAGCCCAACAACTGCTAGCGGGGGGTCAGCAGAGGCAGATACGCAGTATTTT.

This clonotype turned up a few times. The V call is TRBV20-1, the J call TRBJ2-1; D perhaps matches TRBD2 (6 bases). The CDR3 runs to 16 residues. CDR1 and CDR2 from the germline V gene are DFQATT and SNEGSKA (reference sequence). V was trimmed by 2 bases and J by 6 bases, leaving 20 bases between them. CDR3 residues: CSARPHSAGAINEQFF. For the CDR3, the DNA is TGCAGTGCTAGACCCCACTCAGCGGGCGCCATCAATGAGCAGTTCTTC.

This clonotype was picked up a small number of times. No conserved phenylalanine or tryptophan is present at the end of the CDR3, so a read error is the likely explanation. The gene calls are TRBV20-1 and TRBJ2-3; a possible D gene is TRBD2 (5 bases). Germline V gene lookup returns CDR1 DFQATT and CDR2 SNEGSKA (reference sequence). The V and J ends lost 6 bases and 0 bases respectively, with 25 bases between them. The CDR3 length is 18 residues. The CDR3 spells CSARGYPAAPPSTDTQYC. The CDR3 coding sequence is TGCAGTGCCCGAGGATATCCAGCGGCCCCCCCCAGCACAGATACGCAGTATTGT.

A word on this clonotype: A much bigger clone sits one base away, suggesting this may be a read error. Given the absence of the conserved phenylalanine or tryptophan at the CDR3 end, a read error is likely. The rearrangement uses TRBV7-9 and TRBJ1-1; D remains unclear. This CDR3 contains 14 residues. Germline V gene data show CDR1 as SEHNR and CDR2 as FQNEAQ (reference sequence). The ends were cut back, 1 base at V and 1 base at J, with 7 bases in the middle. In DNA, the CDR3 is TGTGCCAGCAGCTTAGGTGGAGCGAACACTGAAGCTTTCCTT. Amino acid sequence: CASSLGGANTEAFL.

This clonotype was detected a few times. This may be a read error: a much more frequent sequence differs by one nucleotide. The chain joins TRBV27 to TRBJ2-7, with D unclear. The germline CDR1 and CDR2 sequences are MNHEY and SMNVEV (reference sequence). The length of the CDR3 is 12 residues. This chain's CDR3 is CAGSLVGSEQYF. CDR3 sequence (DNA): TGTGCCGGCAGTTTAGTGGGGTCCGAGCAGTACTTC.

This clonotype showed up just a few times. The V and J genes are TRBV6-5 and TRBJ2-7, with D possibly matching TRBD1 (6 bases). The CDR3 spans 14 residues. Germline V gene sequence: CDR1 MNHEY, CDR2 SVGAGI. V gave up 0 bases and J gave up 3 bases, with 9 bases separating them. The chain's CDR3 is CASSYSQGHYEQYF. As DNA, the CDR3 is TGTGCCAGCAGTTACTCACAGGGACACTACGAGCAGTACTTC.

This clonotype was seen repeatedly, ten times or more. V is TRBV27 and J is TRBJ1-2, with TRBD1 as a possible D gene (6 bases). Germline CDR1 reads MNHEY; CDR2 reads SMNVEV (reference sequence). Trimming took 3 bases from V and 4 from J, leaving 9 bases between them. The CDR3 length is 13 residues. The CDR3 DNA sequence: TGTGCCAGCAGTTTGGGACAAGCCTATGGCTACACCTTC. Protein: CASSLGQAYGYTF.

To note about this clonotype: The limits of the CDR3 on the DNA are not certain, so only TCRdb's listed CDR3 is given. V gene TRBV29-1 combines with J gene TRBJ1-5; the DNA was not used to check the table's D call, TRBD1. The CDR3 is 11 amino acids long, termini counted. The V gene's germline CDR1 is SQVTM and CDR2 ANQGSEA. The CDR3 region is CSVADGAAQHF.

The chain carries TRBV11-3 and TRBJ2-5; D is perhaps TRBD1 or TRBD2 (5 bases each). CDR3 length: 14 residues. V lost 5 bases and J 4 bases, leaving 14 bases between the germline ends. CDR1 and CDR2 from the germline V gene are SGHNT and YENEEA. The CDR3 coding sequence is TGTGCCAGCAGCCAGGGACGTGTGGGAGAGACCCAGTACTTC. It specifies CASSQGRVGETQYF. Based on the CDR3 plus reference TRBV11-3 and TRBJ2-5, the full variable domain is EAGVVQSPRYKIIEKKQPVAFWCNPISGHNTLYWYLQNLGQGPELLIRYENEEAVDDSQLPKDRFSAERLKGVDSTLKIQPAELGDSAVYLCASSQGRVGETQYFGPGTRLLVL.

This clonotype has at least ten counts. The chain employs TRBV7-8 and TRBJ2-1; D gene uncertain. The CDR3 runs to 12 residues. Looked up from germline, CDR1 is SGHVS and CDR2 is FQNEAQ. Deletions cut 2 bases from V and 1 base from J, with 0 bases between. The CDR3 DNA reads TGTGCCAGCAGCTTATCCTACAATGAGCAGTTCTTC. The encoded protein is CASSLSYNEQFF.

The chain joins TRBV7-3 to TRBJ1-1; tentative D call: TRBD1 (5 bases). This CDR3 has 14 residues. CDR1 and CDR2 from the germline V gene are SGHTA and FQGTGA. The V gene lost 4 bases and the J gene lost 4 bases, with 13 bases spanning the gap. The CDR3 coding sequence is TGTGCCAGCAGCTGGGGCGGTAGATCCACTGAAGCTTTCTTT. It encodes CASSWGGRSTEAFF.

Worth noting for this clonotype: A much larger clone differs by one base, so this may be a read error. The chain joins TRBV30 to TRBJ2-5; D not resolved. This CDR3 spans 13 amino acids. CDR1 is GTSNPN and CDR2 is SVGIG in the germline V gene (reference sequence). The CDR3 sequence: CALLTTSQETQCF. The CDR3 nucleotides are TGTGCCTTGCTTACGACCTCCCAAGAGACCCAGTGCTTC.

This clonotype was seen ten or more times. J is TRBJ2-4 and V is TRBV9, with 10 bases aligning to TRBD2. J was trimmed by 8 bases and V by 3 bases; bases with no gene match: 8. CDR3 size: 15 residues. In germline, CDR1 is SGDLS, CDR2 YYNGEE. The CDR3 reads CASSGGSSGSDIQYF. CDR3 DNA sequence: TGTGCCAGCAGCGGGGGTTCTAGCGGGAGTGACATTCAGTACTTC. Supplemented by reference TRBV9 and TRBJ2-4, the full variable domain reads DSGVTQTPKHLITATGQRVTLRCSPRSGDLSVYWYQQSLDQGLQFLIQYYNGEERAKGNILERFSAQQFPDLHSELNLSSLELGDSALYFCASSGGSSGSDIQYFGAGTRLSVL.

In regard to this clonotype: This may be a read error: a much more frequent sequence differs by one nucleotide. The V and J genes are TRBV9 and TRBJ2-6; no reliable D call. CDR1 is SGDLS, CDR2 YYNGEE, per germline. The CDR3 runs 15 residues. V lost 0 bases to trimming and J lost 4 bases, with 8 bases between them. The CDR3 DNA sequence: TGTGCCAGCAGCGTAGCGTGGTGCGGGGCCAACGTCCTGACTTTC. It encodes CASSVAWCGANVLTF.

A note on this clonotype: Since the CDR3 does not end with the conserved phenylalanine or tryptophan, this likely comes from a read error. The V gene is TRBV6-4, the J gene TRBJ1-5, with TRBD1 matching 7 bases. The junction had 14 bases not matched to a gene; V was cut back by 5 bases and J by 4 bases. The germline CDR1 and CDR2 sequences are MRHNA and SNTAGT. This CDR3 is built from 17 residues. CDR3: CASSRPSDRVWNQPQHL. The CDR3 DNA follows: TGTGCCAGCAGTCGACCCTCAGACAGGGTGTGGAATCAGCCCCAGCATCTT.

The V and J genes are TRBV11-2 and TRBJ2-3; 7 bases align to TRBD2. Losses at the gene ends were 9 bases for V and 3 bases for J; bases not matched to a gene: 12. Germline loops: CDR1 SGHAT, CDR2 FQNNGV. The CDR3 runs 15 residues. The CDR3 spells CASLIAGVGTDTQYF. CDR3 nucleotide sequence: TGTGCCAGTTTAATCGCGGGGGTCGGGACAGATACGCAGTATTTT.

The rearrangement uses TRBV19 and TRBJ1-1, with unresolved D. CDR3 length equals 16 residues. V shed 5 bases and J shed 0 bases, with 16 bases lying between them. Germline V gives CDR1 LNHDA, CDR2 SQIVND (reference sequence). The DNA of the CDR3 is TGTGCCAGTAGTTCGGCAACTTGCACACTGAACACTGAAGCTTTCTTT. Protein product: CASSSATCTLNTEAFF. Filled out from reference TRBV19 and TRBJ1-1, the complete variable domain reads DGGITQSPKYLFRKEGQNVTLSCEQNLNHDAMYWYRQDPGQGLRLIYYSQIVNDFQKGDIAEGYSVSREKKESFPLTVTSAQKNPTAFYLCASSSATCTLNTEAFFGQGTRLTVV.

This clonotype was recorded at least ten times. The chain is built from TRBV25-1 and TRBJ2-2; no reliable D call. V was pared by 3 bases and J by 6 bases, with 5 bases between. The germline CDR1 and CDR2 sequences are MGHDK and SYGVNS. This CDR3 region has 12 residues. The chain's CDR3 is CASSENAGELFF. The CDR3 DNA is TGTGCCAGCAGTGAGAATGCCGGGGAGCTGTTTTTT.